This TCR beta chain appears in the sequencing data of a study of T-cell reconstitution after alpha-beta-depleted transplantation in children. Unique molecular identifiers were used in preparing the TCRbeta library. Each CDR3 protein is one row after TCRdb ran MiXCR on the PCR reads. The table has around 270,000 distinct CDR3 sequences, 7.5% to 9% seen once. Study-level results: The authors attributed T-cell counts and diversity one year after transplant mostly to newly produced T cells. In patients about two months after transplant, alpha-beta T cells reportedly arose from several hundred expanded graft clones.

The germline gives CDR1 MGHRA, CDR2 YSYEKL. V lost 2 bases to trimming and J lost 3 bases, with 6 bases between them. This CDR3 contains 13 residues. Points on this clonotype: Its antigen is not identified.

Sequences were derived from peripheral blood, sampled 360 days after TCRalphabeta/CD19-depleted stem cell transplant. The rearrangement joins TRBV4-1 to TRBJ2-3; the D is unclear. This receptor was obtained from a female patient aged 2-15 years who had a stem cell transplant for Fanconi anemia, so the T cells may come from the graft donor. CDR3 in amino acids: CASSQIGTDTQYF. The CDR3 DNA is TGCGCCAGCAGCCAAATCGGGACAGATACGCAGTATTTT.